Listed below are T cell receptor beta chains from one sample, sequenced in a study of CD8+ T cells in alopecia areata. Sequencing used immunoSEQ multiplex PCR; TCRdb keeps in-frame clones, though not all of them. The repertoire holds 150,000 to 200,000 clones, around 49% seen once, with about 9.5% in the top ten. The source was CD8+ T cells sorted from blood, collected at roughly week 53, from a patient treated with tofacitinib. The receptors here all came from a human donor with alopecia areata. Both conserved end residues are part of each CDR3. Each record gives: clone size, J gene, D gene, V gene, CDR3 protein, CDR3 DNA. A D gene is named only where the DNA matches it firmly. Clone size is shown for a subset of rows, as once, few, many or a class of expanded clone.

abundance: .; j_gene: TRBJ2-2; d_gene: .; v_gene: TRBV5-6; CDR3aa: CASSSYRTTGELFF; CDR3nt: TGTGCCAGCAGCTCCTACAGGACCACCGGGGAGCTGTTTTTT
abundance: few; j_gene: TRBJ2-2; d_gene: .; v_gene: TRBV5-5; CDR3aa: CASSLAHGGLNTGELFF; CDR3nt: TGTGCCAGCAGCTTGGCCCACGGGGGGCTTAACACCGGGGAGCTGTTTTTT
abundance: .; j_gene: TRBJ2-1; d_gene: .; v_gene: TRBV7-8; CDR3aa: CASSRLDNEQFF; CDR3nt: TGTGCCAGCAGCCGATTAGACAATGAGCAGTTCTTC
abundance: .; j_gene: TRBJ2-7; d_gene: TRBD1; v_gene: TRBV4-1; CDR3aa: CASSLRTGVPEQYF; CDR3nt: TGCGCCAGCAGCCTCCGGACAGGAGTCCCCGAGCAGTACTTC
abundance: .; j_gene: TRBJ2-7; d_gene: TRBD1; v_gene: TRBV4-1; CDR3aa: CASSQVVQGTGDEQYF; CDR3nt: TGCGCCAGCAGCCAAGTGGTCCAAGGGACAGGGGACGAGCAGTACTTC
abundance: .; j_gene: TRBJ2-7; d_gene: .; v_gene: TRBV27; CDR3aa: CASRNSYEQYF; CDR3nt: TGTGCCAGCAGGAACTCCTACGAGCAGTACTTC
abundance: few; j_gene: TRBJ1-1; d_gene: .; v_gene: TRBV29-1; CDR3aa: CSVRSYTEAFF; CDR3nt: TGCAGCGTACGGTCTTACACTGAAGCTTTCTTT